The 25 T cell receptor beta chains below come from one sample, sequenced in a study of T cells after posttransplantation cyclophosphamide. Using immunoSEQ multiplex PCR, the repertoire was profiled, and TCRdb retains in-frame clones only, with some absent. The sample includes about 6,800 clones, approximately 90% of them seen just once. Cyclophosphamide on days +3 and +4 followed busulfan-fludarabine conditioning and a marrow graft. The specimen was CD8+ T cells sorted from blood, collected after allogeneic stem cell transplant with posttransplant cyclophosphamide. Every receptor here comes from a male patient between 60 and 69 years old who received an allogeneic stem cell transplant from a related donor and was CMV-positive. T cells may partly derive from the graft donor.

The rearrangement joins TRBV5-6 to TRBJ2-7; possibly TRBD1 for D (6 bases). The CDR3 runs to 16 residues. The V end was cut by 0 bases, the J end by 1 base, with 14 bases between. CDR1 and CDR2 from the germline V gene are SGHDT and YYEEEE. CDR3 protein: CASSLGYRAGSYEQYF. The CDR3 coding sequence is TGTGCCAGCAGCTTGGGGTACAGGGCTGGATCCTACGAGCAGTACTTC. Full variable domain (missing parts from reference TRBV5-6 and TRBJ2-7): DAGVTQSPTHLIKTRGQQVTLRCSPKSGHDTVSWYQQALGQGPQFIFQYYEEEERQRGNFPDRFSGHQFPNYSSELNVNALLLGDSALYLCASSLGYRAGSYEQYFGPGTRLTVT.

CDR3 DNA: TGTGCCAGCAGTCTAACAGGGGTCGGGCATCAGCCCCAGCATTTT. As protein: CASSLTGVGHQPQHF. The V and J genes are TRBV28 and TRBJ1-5; 7 bases map to TRBD1. The V gene's germline CDR1 is MDHEN and CDR2 SYDVKM. The CDR3 totals 15 residues. Trimming at V came to 5 bases and at J to 5 bases, leaving 9 bases not matched to a gene.

This clone was recorded only once. The gene calls are TRBV5-1 and TRBJ1-1; D possibly corresponds to TRBD1 (6 bases). Germline V gives CDR1 SGHRS, CDR2 YFSETQ. V shed 0 bases and J shed 4 bases, with 10 bases lying between them. This CDR3 has 14 residues. DNA for the CDR3: TGCGCCAGCAGCTTGGGTAGGGGGGGCACTGAAGCTTTCTTT. Its translation is CASSLGRGGTEAFF.

The CDR3 region has the DNA TGTGCCAGCAGCCACGAGACAGGGGGCTGGAACACTGAAGCTTTCTTT. Residues: CASSHETGGWNTEAFF. The V call is TRBV5-4, the J call TRBJ1-1, with 10 bases identical to TRBD1. V lost 4 bases, J lost 1 base, and 7 bases stayed unmatched. Germline loops: CDR1 SGHNT, CDR2 YYREEE (reference sequence). CDR3 length equals 16 residues.

A few counts support this clone. The V call is TRBV19, the J call TRBJ2-5; D may be TRBD2 (6 bases). This CDR3 comprises 15 residues. CDR1 LNHDA and CDR2 SQIVND come from the germline V gene (reference sequence). Between the trimmed V and J ends, which lost 4 bases and 0 bases, there was a span of 12 bases. This CDR3 is CASSTPAGYQETQYF. The CDR3 DNA sequence: TGTGCCAGTAGTACCCCGGCGGGGTACCAAGAGACCCAGTACTTC.

V usage is TRBV28 and J usage is TRBJ1-5, with 10 bases fitting TRBD1. The J segment lost 3 bases and the V segment lost 11 bases, leaving 7 bases of the junction unmatched. The germline V gene has CDR1 MDHEN and CDR2 SYDVKM. The CDR3 runs 14 residues. CDR3 residues: CAARDRGVNQPQHF. The CDR3 DNA sequence: TGTGCCGCCCGGGACAGGGGAGTCAATCAGCCCCAGCATTTT.

This clone was picked up one time. CDR3 loop: CASMAGGKTQYF. Here the CDR3 DNA reads TGTGCCAGCATGGCGGGGGGGAAGACCCAGTACTTC. The genes are TRBV6-1 and TRBJ2-5; 9 nucleotides align to TRBD2. The length of the CDR3 is 12 residues. With V trimmed by 7 bases and J by 6 bases, 3 bases remained unmatched. Germline V gives CDR1 MNHNS, CDR2 SASEGT.

V usage is TRBV7-8 and J usage is TRBJ2-5; unclear D gene. The germline CDR1 and CDR2 sequences are SGHVS and FQNEAQ. V gave up 6 bases and J gave up 2 bases, with 25 bases separating them. This CDR3 region has 18 residues. The CDR3 DNA reads as TGTGCCAGCAGACCAGCGAGTTTAAAGGCAGCGATTCAAGAGACCCAGTACTTC. Its protein product is CASRPASLKAAIQETQYF.

CDR3 sequence reads: CSVEEWRSRDREYEQYF. Here the CDR3 DNA reads TGCAGCGTTGAAGAGTGGAGGTCCCGGGACAGGGAGTACGAGCAGTACTTC. The rearrangement links TRBV29-1 to TRBJ2-7, with TRBD1 identical over 9 bases. CDR1 and CDR2 (germline): SQVTM, ANQGSEA. The CDR3 sequence is 17 residues long. The trim removed 0 bases at V and 4 bases at J, leaving 13 bases unmatched.

The chain recombines TRBV5-6 with TRBJ1-5; D is possibly TRBD1 (5 bases). The CDR3 length is 14 residues. The germline CDR1 and CDR2 sequences are SGHDT and YYEEEE. V was shortened by 0 bases and J by 5 bases, with 9 bases between the two germline ends. Written as DNA, the CDR3 is TGTGCCAGCAGCTTGGGACAGATAGATCAGCCCCAGCATTTT. Translation: CASSLGQIDQPQHF.

CDR3 in amino acids: CASSLVAGTDTQYF. The CDR3 DNA sequence: TGTGCCAGCAGTTTGGTAGCGGGTACAGATACGCAGTATTTT. The chain joins TRBV27 to TRBJ2-3; TRBD2 matches at 7 bases. The junction had 3 bases not matched to a gene; V was cut back by 3 bases and J by 3 bases. The CDR3 has 14 amino acids. Germline V gene data show CDR1 as MNHEY and CDR2 as SMNVEV (reference sequence).

This clone came up a few times. V and J are TRBV7-6 and TRBJ2-3; tentatively, D is TRBD1 (5 bases). CDR3 length equals 14 residues. The V gene's germline CDR1 is SGHVS and CDR2 FNYEAQ. Trimming removed 0 bases from V and 4 bases from J, with 8 bases in between. CDR3 nucleotides: TGTGCCAGCAGCTTAGCGCTAGGGGCAGATACGCAGTATTTT. Translating it yields CASSLALGADTQYF.

This chain links TRBV7-8 with TRBJ1-2; TRBD1 agrees at 7 bases. V was pared by 5 bases and J by 0 bases, with 9 bases of the junction left unmatched. This CDR3 is 16 amino acids long. Germline CDR1 reads SGHVS; CDR2 reads FQNEAQ. The CDR3 region is CASSQPGGLANYGYTF. The CDR3 nucleotides are TGTGCCAGCAGCCAGCCAGGGGGGTTGGCTAACTATGGCTACACCTTC.

V usage is TRBV19 and J usage is TRBJ2-5; 10 bases are a match to TRBD1. With V trimmed by 5 bases and J by 6 bases, 3 bases remained unmatched. CDR3 size: 13 residues. CDR1 is LNHDA and CDR2 is SQIVND in the germline V gene (reference sequence). The CDR3 coding sequence is TGTGCCAGTAGTCGGGACAGGGGAAAGACCCAGTACTTC. This gives the protein CASSRDRGKTQYF.

This clone was counted a few times. The V gene is TRBV4-3, the J gene TRBJ2-7; 10 positions agree with TRBD2. Unmatched junction bases numbered 6, after V lost 4 bases and J lost 6 bases. Germline V lookup: CDR1 LGHNA, CDR2 YSLEER. The CDR3 covers 14 residues. The CDR3 DNA sequence: TGCGCCAGCAGCCGGGGACTAGCGTACCCCGAGCAGTACTTC. Translated, it gives CASSRGLAYPEQYF.

The chain is built from TRBV5-1 and TRBJ2-7, with a weak D call TRBD1 (6 bases). Germline CDR1 and CDR2: SGHRS and YFSETQ. V dropped 0 bases and J dropped 0 bases, with 7 bases sitting between them. This CDR3 region has 14 residues. CDR3 bases: TGCGCCAGCAGCTTGGTGGGACACTCCTACGAGCAGTACTTC. It is translated as CASSLVGHSYEQYF.

CDR3 DNA sequence: TGCGCCAGCAGCCCCGTGGGCGGGGGGGCGATCGAGCAGTACTTC. It encodes CASSPVGGGAIEQYF. The chain is built from TRBV5-1 and TRBJ2-7, with 9 bases fitting TRBD2. CDR1 SGHRS and CDR2 YFSETQ come from the germline V gene. After removal of 4 bases from V and 6 bases from J, the junction contained 11 bases not matched to a gene. The CDR3 has 15 amino acids.

The CDR3 sequence: CASSLVVAVQETQYF. In DNA, the CDR3 is TGCGCCAGCAGCTTGGTGGTAGCGGTCCAAGAGACCCAGTACTTC. The chain is built from TRBV5-1 and TRBJ2-5; D perhaps matches TRBD2 (6 bases). The CDR3 runs to 15 residues. Germline CDR1 reads SGHRS; CDR2 reads YFSETQ. The V end lost 0 bases, the J end lost 1 base, and 10 bases lay between the germline ends.

The chain couples TRBV19 to TRBJ2-1; 10 bases agree with TRBD1. Trimming took 3 bases from V and 4 from J; bases not matched to a gene: 6. The CDR3 is 16 residues long. The germline V gene encodes CDR1 LNHDA and CDR2 SQIVND (reference sequence). This CDR3 reads CASSIRDRGLYNEQFF. The CDR3 DNA is TGTGCCAGTAGTATCCGAGACAGGGGGCTGTACAATGAGCAGTTCTTC.

The V and J genes are TRBV7-2 and TRBJ1-5; D call uncertain. The CDR3 runs to 17 residues. V shed 2 bases and J shed 0 bases, with 14 bases lying between them. CDR1 is SGHTA and CDR2 is FQGNSA in the germline V gene. The CDR3 sequence: CASSLQATTISNQPQHF. CDR3 DNA sequence: TGTGCCAGCAGCTTACAGGCTACAACAATTAGCAATCAGCCCCAGCATTTT.

With respect to this clone: One end of the junction varies from germline; a read error may be responsible. Other DNA sequences within the sample encode an identical CDR3. V and J are TRBV5-5 and TRBJ1-6; 9 bases are shared with TRBD1. Per the germline V gene, CDR1 is SGHKS and CDR2 is YYEKEE (reference sequence). This CDR3 has 19 residues. The CDR3: CASSLGGTGRSSYNSPLHF. Here the CDR3 DNA reads TGTGCCAGCAGCTTGGGCGGGACAGGGCGTAGCTCCTATAATTCCCCCCTCCACTTT.

The V and J genes are TRBV29-1 and TRBJ2-7, with D possibly TRBD1 on 6 matching bases. The CDR3 loop spans 16 amino acids. Germline V gene lookup returns CDR1 SQVTM and CDR2 ANQGSEA. V lost 2 bases and J lost 2, with 19 bases in between. The CDR3 DNA sequence: TGCAGCGTTGAAAGGGGTGAGACAGGAGAGACCTACGAGCAGTACTTC. As protein: CSVERGETGETYEQYF.

This chain links TRBV27 with TRBJ1-1; no firm D call. Trimming shortened V by 2 bases and J by 0 bases, and 7 bases separated the two germline ends. Germline CDR1 MNHEY, CDR2 SMNVEV (reference sequence). The CDR3 loop spans 14 amino acids. CDR3: CASSLGGLNTEAFF. In nucleotides, the CDR3 is TGTGCCAGCAGTTTAGGCGGCCTGAACACTGAAGCTTTCTTT.

The V and J genes are TRBV7-3 and TRBJ2-2, with D tentatively TRBD1 (5 bases). Germline V gene sequence: CDR1 SGHTA, CDR2 FQGTGA. Trimming cost V 5 bases and J 1 base, with 20 bases left between them. The CDR3 is 18 residues long. The CDR3 coding sequence is TGTGCCAGCAGCCCCCTGGCAGGGCCCTACTTGAACACCGGGGAGCTGTTTTTT. Translated, it gives CASSPLAGPYLNTGELFF.

The table lists this clone with a count of one. The rearrangement joins TRBV9 to TRBJ1-3, with 7 bases identical to TRBD1. The CDR3 runs to 15 residues. Losses at the gene ends were 1 base for V and 2 bases for J; bases not matched to a gene: 3. Germline CDR1 SGDLS, CDR2 YYNGEE. The CDR3 bases are TGTGCCAGCAGCGTAAACCAGGGGGCTGGAAACACCATATATTTT. Translated, it gives CASSVNQGAGNTIYF. The full variable domain, rest sourced from reference TRBV9 and TRBJ1-3, is DSGVTQTPKHLITATGQRVTLRCSPRSGDLSVYWYQQSLDQGLQFLIQYYNGEERAKGNILERFSAQQFPDLHSELNLSSLELGDSALYFCASSVNQGAGNTIYFGEGSWLTVV.